What follows are 3 T cell receptor beta chains derived from one specimen sequenced in a study of T cells in localized non-small cell lung cancer. Profiled with immunoSEQ multiplex PCR; TCRdb holds only in-frame clones, not every one. This table holds more than 2,000 clones, roughly 20% found once. This specimen consisted of lung tumor tissue, obtained before any cancer treatment. These receptors were obtained from a male donor older than 55 with stage II lung adenocarcinoma.

This clone was counted only a few times. This chain links TRBV11-3 with TRBJ1-6, with 11 nucleotides matching TRBD1. V lost 6 bases, J lost 13 bases, and 8 bases stayed unmatched. Germline V gene data show CDR1 as SGHNT and CDR2 as YENEEA. This CDR3 region has 14 residues. For the CDR3, the DNA is TGTGCCAGCAGTTCCGGACAGGGGGCTGGTCCCCTCCACTTT. Amino acid sequence: CASSSGQGAGPLHF.

The chain uses TRBV9 and TRBJ1-3, with D tentatively TRBD1 (6 bases). Germline V lookup: CDR1 SGDLS, CDR2 YYNGEE. CDR3 size: 16 residues. V lost 3 bases and J 0 bases, leaving 13 bases between the germline ends. The CDR3 here is CASSALQGLSGNTIYF. The CDR3 coding sequence is TGTGCCAGCAGCGCACTACAGGGCCTCTCTGGAAACACCATATATTTT.

This sequence joins TRBV18 and TRBJ1-2, with a possible D match to TRBD1 (5 bases). The CDR3 consists of 14 residues. Trimming shortened V by 5 bases and J by 6 bases, and 16 bases separated the two germline ends. CDR1 and CDR2 from the germline V gene are KGHSH and LQKENI. CDR3 sequence: CASSYSRGLDGYTF. The CDR3 coding sequence is TGTGCCAGCTCATACTCGCGGGGACTGGATGGCTACACCTTC.